Below, one T cell receptor (beta chain) is given with its context. The data stem from a study of blood T cell repertoires in COVID-19. V gave up 4 bases and J gave up 0 bases, with 17 bases separating them. The germline CDR1 and CDR2 sequences are SGHKS and YYEKEE (reference sequence). The CDR3 spans 17 residues. Original analysis: Reference gene primer amplification gave estimated nucleated cell counts. The repertoire was sequenced with immunoSEQ multiplex PCR; TCRdb's copy has only in-frame clones and lacks some. Clone size and the V and J calls come from that table; the DNA yielded D and trimming. This sample has roughly 150,000 clones, with around 88% found just once.

The clonotype originates from a woman aged 70-85 years who had recovered from COVID-19. The chain is built from TRBV5-5 and TRBJ1-3; D perhaps matches TRBD1 (6 bases). Sample: peripheral blood. In DNA, the CDR3 is TGTGCCAGCAGCCGAAGATTCGACAGGCGCTCTGGAAACACCATATATTTT. As protein: CASSRRFDRRSGNTIYF.